The entry below gives a single TCR beta chain sequence along with its context. Antigen: not known. The data were taken from a study of memory CD4+ T cells and cytomegalovirus serostatus. Study as a whole: Donors were healthy Belgian adults, under 10 CMV seropositive and 24 seronegative. Whole-study findings and limits: Repertoires predicted CMV serostatus with median bootstrapped AUC of approximately 0.95. Each of some 67 CMV-associated TCRbeta sequences occurred in one to five individuals.

Single viable CD3+CD4+CD8-CD45RO+ cells were sorted as the memory CD4+ T cells. After thawing, CD4+ T cells were positively selected. TCRdb's copy holds only in-frame clones and misses some; the assay was immunoSEQ multiplex PCR. The data contain about 42,000 clones, roughly 80% of them singletons. The germline CDR1 and CDR2 sequences are SGHTA and FQGNSA. This CDR3 region has 14 residues. The V end was cut by 5 bases, the J end by 1 base, with 11 bases between. This sequence originates from an adult in good health and CMV-seronegative. Material for sequencing was memory CD4+ T cells from blood. The chain carries TRBV7-2 and TRBJ1-1; D unresolved. The CDR3 spells CASSLSARNTEAFF. Written as DNA, the CDR3 is TGTGCCAGCAGCCTATCGGCGAGGAACACTGAAGCTTTCTTT.